This T cell receptor beta chain was captured in a study of T cell responses to AZD1222 COVID-19 vaccine (dated by TCRdb to the early 2020s). About the study as a whole: Because spike-specific TCR depth and breadth did not differ between the two schedules, AZD1222 recipients who got a second dose at roughly 4 weeks were pooled with those who got a second dose at roughly 12 weeks. A total of approximately 230 trial participants underwent TCR sequencing, of whom 207 received two doses of AZD1222 and around 26 received two doses of the MenACWY control vaccine. Trial participants were enrolled into age subgroups of 18-55, 56-69 and 70-plus years, which contained roughly 150, 30 and 60 TCR-sequenced participants, respectively.

The CDR3 regions of human TCRbeta chains were analyzed by immunosequencing. The original methods were these. TCRs in the repertoires were compared against a reference library of SARS-CoV-2-specific TCRs that had been generated with the MIRA antigen-specificity platform. Breadth meant the fraction of unique TCRs that were SARS-CoV-2-associated, whereas depth meant the fraction of total T cells that were SARS-CoV-2-associated. Using the MIRA data, every spike-specific TCR was mapped to the spike region that the TCR reacted to and assigned to either a CD4 or a CD8 class. Log10-transformed breadth and depth values were compared by one-way ANOVA with Sidak's multiple comparisons tests. The table was pulled from immuneACCESS by TCRdb, which kept in-frame rearrangements only. Such tables lose some clones; where checked, under half of the loss comes from unresolved V genes, and the rest has no known cause. V and J calls and clone size are copied from that table; D and trimming were computed from the DNA. This sample is represented by about 100,000 clones; roughly 86% of them were singletons. The top ten clonotypes cover more than 1.2% of the sample.

With respect to this clone: Its antigen specificity is not known. The sample holds no much larger clone one base away, and base qualities are not on file.

The sample's time point label, decoded: baseline before first vaccination. Samples from vaccinated people were obtained from the UK trials COV001 and COV002, which included a single-blind randomized controlled phase 2/3 trial of AZD1222 (ChAdOx1 nCoV-19) in healthy adults. Trial participant PBMC samples were collected at day 0 and day 28 after the second dose for TCRbeta chain sequencing. Paper-wide results and their limitations: CD4 TCRs associated with the vaccine covered the entire spike protein, and the dominant responses were in regions 160-218 and 743-854. No day 14 peak-response samples were available, so repertoires were characterized only after the peak T cell response. Conclusions about previously exposed vaccinees were limited because only six or seven AZD1222 recipients were SARS-CoV-2 seropositive at baseline. After two AZD1222 doses, spike-specific TCR breadth and depth were significantly higher than at day 0 and than in MenACWY recipients. The 56-69-year group was small, and its depth increase did not reach significance, likely because of low power. Nearly half of unique spike-specific TCRs reportedly recognized epitopes outside regions mutated in the B.1.351 and B.1.1.7 variants. Participants were mostly white British, with more females than males. The authors suggested clonal diversity may have been underestimated.

The germline V gene (reference sequence) provides CDR1 LNHDA and CDR2 SQIVND. V and J lose 3 bases and 6 bases, and a span of 11 bases separates them. Measured from the cysteine to the phenylalanine, the CDR3 is 13 residues long. Only the CDR3 portion is preserved as DNA: 39 bases, with reading frame beginning at the first base. The chain is made from TRBV19 and TRBJ1-1; confidence is insufficient to name the D gene. This receptor was identified in an adult in good health. The sample in question was peripheral blood, obtained on day 0 of AZD1222 vaccination. The nucleotide sequence is given as TGTGCCAGTAGTATCGGCAGTTTCCCTGAAGCTTTCTTT. This translates into CASSIGSFPEAFF.